These 7 T cell receptor beta chains were all obtained from the same sample, sequenced in a study of CD4 T cells in relation to SARS-CoV-2 and coronaviruses. These receptors' targets are unknown. This table comes from immunoSEQ multiplex PCR, and its TCRdb copy is limited to in-frame clones, with some not included. The sample has some 44,000 clones, more than 65% seen once. Sequencing input: naive CD4+ T cells from PBMCs, cultured in vitro. Indicated subset: naive CD4+ T cells isolated by negative enrichment. These receptors all come from an adult with COVID-19.

This clone appeared a few times. CDR3 coding DNA: TGTGCCAGCAGCCCCACCCCGGGGGCGCCGGGCGAGCAGTACTTC. Its protein is CASSPTPGAPGEQYF. V gene TRBV3-1 (or the pseudogene TRBV3-2) combines with J gene TRBJ2-7, with D possibly called TRBD1 or TRBD2 (6 bases each). Trimming stripped 4 bases from V and 6 bases from J, with 19 bases between. The V gene's germline CDR1 is LGHDT and CDR2 YNNKEL (reference sequence). This CDR3 is 15 amino acids long.

This chain joins TRBV6-2 or TRBV6-3 and TRBJ2-7; TRBD2 matches 10 bases. The V segment lost 2 bases and the J segment 4 bases; nucleotides outside the gene matches: 2. CDR1 is MNHEY and CDR2 is SVGEGT in the germline V gene. The CDR3 covers 14 residues. CDR3 amino acids: CASSYETSGYEQYF. In nucleotides, the CDR3 is TGTGCCAGCAGTTACGAGACTAGCGGGTACGAGCAGTACTTC.

The rearrangement uses TRBV21-1 and TRBJ1-1. TRBV21-1 is labeled a pseudogene. The CDR3 contains 15 residues. The CDR3: CASSFIRGMNTEAFF. DNA of the CDR3: TGTGCCAGCAGCTTTATTCGGGGGATGAACACTGAAGCTTTCTTT.

This clone was detected only a few times. The chain links TRBV11-3 to TRBJ1-2, with D possibly being TRBD1 (5 bases). Trimming removed 5 bases at V and 2 bases at J, with 24 bases between. The germline CDR1 and CDR2 sequences are SGHNT and YENEEA. The CDR3 loop spans 18 amino acids. In nucleotides, the CDR3 is TGTGCCAGCAGCCAGATCGACCCCTACGTCAGGGAAAACTATGGCTACACCTTC. Amino acids: CASSQIDPYVRENYGYTF.

This chain joins TRBV10-3 and TRBJ2-5; maybe TRBD1 (6 bases). The CDR3 covers 14 residues. Trimming removed 5 bases from V and 3 bases from J, with 13 bases in between. Per germline, CDR1 ENHRY and CDR2 SYGVKD. The CDR3 reads CAISITGKKETQYF. CDR3 in DNA: TGTGCCATCAGTATTACAGGGAAAAAAGAGACCCAGTACTTC.

The chain joins TRBV6-5 to TRBJ2-1, with 8 bases matching TRBD2. This CDR3 has 15 residues. V shed 4 bases and J 5 bases; nucleotides not matched to a gene: 7. Germline assignment: CDR1 MNHEY and CDR2 SVGAGI. The CDR3 DNA reads TGTGCCAGCAGTTTAGACGGGAGGGCTCACAATGAGCAGTTCTTC. It is translated as CASSLDGRAHNEQFF.

The chain employs TRBV5-1 and TRBJ1-3; tentatively, D is TRBD1 (6 bases). CDR1 is SGHRS, CDR2 YFSETQ, per germline. CDR3 length: 17 residues. Trimming shortened V by 4 bases and J by 0 bases, and 17 bases separated the two germline ends. The DNA of the CDR3 is TGCGCCAGCAGCGTCCACGGGGCAGGGGCCTCTGGAAACACCATATATTTT. Protein product: CASSVHGAGASGNTIYF.